This T cell receptor (beta chain) is from a study of blood T cells in healthy people across ages. At the level of the study: For every two T cells, template switching captured about one barcoded beta molecule. Findings and caveats of the study: Compared with aged donors, long-lived donors showed fewer expanded clones, suggesting selection.

CDR1 is MGHRA, CDR2 YSYEKL, per germline. The CDR3 has 15 amino acids. The donors, all healthy, were Caucasians living in Russia, aged 6 to 90. Whenever a sample was processed, at least 7 million PBMCs were isolated. On this clonotype itself: Its antigen is still unknown.

It was with a sample-barcoded 5' primer and a J-beta primer mix that a second PCR of about 6 to 11 cycles was run. MiXCR, run by TCRdb on the 5' RACE reads, gives a single entry per CDR3 protein. The profile shows about 280,000 distinct CDR3 sequences, 25% to 30% of them singletons. The V gene is TRBV4-1, the J gene TRBJ2-5, with 8 bases matching TRBD1. The end of the DNA fits TRBJ2-7 better, so the J call may be wrong. The source of this sequence is a woman between 65 and 79 years old in good health. Material: blood. The CDR3 protein is CASSTRTGLAYEQYF. The CDR3 bases are TGCGCCAGCAGCACACGGACAGGGCTCGCCTACGAGCAGTACTTC.